This entry concerns a single TCR beta chain. Its antigen is still unknown. This entry is derived from a study of blood T cells in healthy people across ages. Whole-study results and caveats: Unsorted PBMCs blocked a conclusive comparison of naive and antigen-experienced cells.

The CDR3 consists of 13 residues. In germline, CDR1 is SGHAT, CDR2 FQDESV (reference sequence). Trimming cost V 8 bases and J 6 bases, with 11 bases left between them. Per-sample yields of isolated PBMCs were at least 7 million. The use of a sample-barcoded 5' primer and a J-beta primer mix characterized a second PCR of roughly 6 to 11 cycles. One entry per CDR3 protein results from TCRdb running MiXCR on the 5' RACE reads. The profile shows roughly 1,800,000 distinct CDR3 sequences, about 49% of them singletons. The gene calls are TRBV11-1 and TRBJ1-6; D not resolved. The material sequenced was blood. The clonotype was recovered from a woman in her forties in good health. In nucleotides, the CDR3 is TGTGCCAGCGGAGACTTGACTAATTCACCCCTCCACTTT. This translates into CASGDLTNSPLHF.